This T cell receptor (beta chain) appears in the sequencing data of a study of T cell repertoires in ileal Crohn's disease. Overall study findings and caveats: Active smokers at surgery had more clonal expansions than non-smokers.

Profiled with immunoSEQ multiplex PCR; TCRdb holds only in-frame clones, not every one. The profile covers 13,000 or so clones, with about 82% appearing a single time and about a sixth taken by the ten largest. In regard to this clone: As yet, its antigen is unknown.

There are 12 residues in the CDR3. J was trimmed by 7 bases and V by 5 bases; bases with no gene match: 3. CDR1 LNHDA and CDR2 SQIVND come from the germline V gene (reference sequence). The time point: neoterminal ileum biopsy at postoperative endoscopy, about 6 months after surgery. The V call is TRBV19, the J call TRBJ2-5; 8 positions agree with TRBD2. Material for sequencing was ileal tissue. The TCR was taken from an adult with Crohn's disease. CDR3 bases: TGTGCCAGTAGTTTGCGGGGGGTGACCCAGTACTTC. It specifies CASSLRGVTQYF.